This is a list of T cell receptor beta chains from one sample in a study of shared clonotypes between healthy human individuals. Using immunoSEQ multiplex PCR, the repertoire was profiled, and TCRdb retains in-frame clones only, with some absent. Altogether around 2,000,000 clones are present, roughly 95% being singletons, with the ten largest covering under 1.5%. Source material: naive CD8+ T cells sorted from blood. Source of these receptors: a man aged 18 to 29 in good health. CDR3s include the opening cysteine and the closing phenylalanine or tryptophan. The D gene is left open where the match is weak. Size is stated for part of the rows, as once, few or many counts, or as a class when the clone is expanded.

V,J,D,size,CDR3,DNA
TRBV9,TRBJ1-5,NA,NA,CASSPHGGLQPQHF,TGTGCCAGCAGCCCTCATGGGGGGCTTCAGCCCCAGCATTTT
TRBV19,TRBJ2-7,TRBD1,NA,CASGQGIAYEQYF,TGTGCCAGCGGACAGGGGATCGCCTACGAGCAGTACTTC
TRBV7-9,TRBJ1-2,TRBD1,NA,CASSLEGTVIYGYTF,TGTGCCAGCAGCTTAGAAGGGACAGTCATCTATGGCTACACCTTC
TRBV7-9,TRBJ2-2,TRBD1,NA,CARGQETGELFF,TGTGCCAGGGGACAGGAAACCGGGGAGCTGTTTTTT
TRBV7-9,TRBJ2-7,TRBD2,NA,CASSASGAYYEQYF,TGTGCCAGCAGCGCTAGCGGGGCCTACTACGAGCAGTACTTC
TRBV9,TRBJ2-7,NA,NA,CASSVGPGNTYEQYF,TGTGCCAGCAGCGTAGGTCCAGGGAACACCTACGAGCAGTACTTC
TRBV2,TRBJ1-5,NA,NA,CASSELIGSLSNQPQHF,TGTGCCAGCAGTGAATTAATCGGCAGCCTTAGCAATCAGCCCCAGCATTTT
TRBV6-5,TRBJ2-7,NA,NA,CASAGAKDEQYF,TGTGCCAGCGCGGGGGCGAAGGACGAGCAGTACTTC
TRBV27,TRBJ1-1,NA,NA,CASSPQTVPMNTEAFF,TGTGCCAGCAGTCCCCAGACAGTACCCATGAACACTGAAGCTTTCTTT
TRBV4-3,TRBJ2-3,NA,NA,CASSRMDSDTQYF,TGCGCCAGCAGCCGGATGGACAGTGATACGCAGTATTTT
TRBV6-6,TRBJ2-7,TRBD2,NA,CASSYGLAGYEQYF,TGTGCCAGCAGTTACGGTCTAGCGGGGTACGAGCAGTACTTC
TRBV7-9,TRBJ2-7,NA,NA,CASSFLAGEPFYEQYF,TGTGCCAGCAGCTTTCTGGCAGGCGAACCCTTTTACGAGCAGTACTTC
TRBV18,TRBJ2-3,NA,NA,CASSPDDPAPFGNTDTQYF,TGTGCCAGCTCACCAGACGACCCCGCCCCCTTCGGTAACACAGATACGCAGTATTTT
TRBV5-4,TRBJ1-1,NA,NA,CASSQGVAAPQDTEAFF,TGTGCCAGCAGCCAAGGGGTGGCCGCCCCGCAGGACACTGAAGCTTTCTTT
TRBV6-1,TRBJ1-1,NA,NA,CASSEALWGENTEAFF,TGTGCCAGCAGTGAAGCGCTTTGGGGCGAGAACACTGAAGCTTTCTTT
TRBV30,TRBJ2-2,NA,NA,CAWSWADTGELFF,TGTGCCTGGAGTTGGGCGGACACCGGGGAGCTGTTTTTT
TRBV5-1,TRBJ2-7,NA,NA,CASSLGQGGYEQYF,TGCGCCAGCAGCTTGGGACAGGGAGGTTACGAGCAGTACTTC
TRBV14,TRBJ2-2,NA,NA,CASSQATGFANTGELFF,TGTGCCAGCAGCCAAGCCACAGGGTTCGCAAACACCGGGGAGCTGTTTTTT
TRBV6-1,TRBJ1-3,NA,NA,CASEISITSGNTIYF,TGTGCCAGCGAGATCTCGATAACCTCTGGAAACACCATATATTTT
TRBV14,TRBJ2-5,TRBD1,NA,CASSQGEGAETQYF,TGTGCCAGCAGCCAAGGCGAGGGGGCCGAGACCCAGTACTTC
TRBV28,TRBJ2-1,NA,NA,CASSPAGEDNEQFF,TGTGCCAGCAGTCCAGCCGGGGAAGACAATGAGCAGTTCTTC
TRBV27,TRBJ2-7,NA,NA,CASGWPGESYEQYF,TGTGCCAGCGGGTGGCCAGGGGAGTCCTACGAGCAGTACTTC
TRBV30,TRBJ2-3,NA,NA,CAWSSFHRADTQYF,TGTGCCTGGAGTAGTTTCCATAGGGCAGATACGCAGTATTTT
TRBV29-1,TRBJ1-4,TRBD1,once,CSVEDRGWDRARLFF,TGCAGCGTTGAAGATCGGGGGTGGGACAGGGCAAGACTGTTTTTT
TRBV4-1,TRBJ2-7,TRBD1,NA,CASSQTGGSYEQYF,TGCGCCAGCAGCCAAACAGGGGGCTCCTACGAGCAGTACTTC
TRBV6-5,TRBJ2-7,NA,NA,CASSGGSYEQYF,TGTGCCAGCAGCGGCGGATCCTACGAGCAGTACTTC
TRBV29-1,TRBJ2-1,TRBD2,NA,CSGEPGGGPPINEQFF,TGCAGCGGGGAGCCGGGGGGGGGACCGCCGATCAATGAGCAGTTCTTC
TRBV9,TRBJ2-3,TRBD1,NA,CASRPGQGALSTDTQYF,TGTGCCAGCAGACCGGGACAGGGGGCGTTAAGCACAGATACGCAGTATTTT
TRBV6-5,TRBJ2-1,NA,NA,CASKQGPLHEQFF,TGTGCCAGCAAACAGGGACCCCTCCACGAGCAGTTCTTC
TRBV10-2,TRBJ2-7,NA,NA,CASSESGGSMYF,TGCGCCAGCAGTGAGTCAGGGGGGTCTATGTACTTC
TRBV27,TRBJ1-2,TRBD1,NA,CASSLEGAGDYGYTF,TGTGCCAGCAGTTTAGAGGGGGCCGGGGACTATGGCTACACCTTC